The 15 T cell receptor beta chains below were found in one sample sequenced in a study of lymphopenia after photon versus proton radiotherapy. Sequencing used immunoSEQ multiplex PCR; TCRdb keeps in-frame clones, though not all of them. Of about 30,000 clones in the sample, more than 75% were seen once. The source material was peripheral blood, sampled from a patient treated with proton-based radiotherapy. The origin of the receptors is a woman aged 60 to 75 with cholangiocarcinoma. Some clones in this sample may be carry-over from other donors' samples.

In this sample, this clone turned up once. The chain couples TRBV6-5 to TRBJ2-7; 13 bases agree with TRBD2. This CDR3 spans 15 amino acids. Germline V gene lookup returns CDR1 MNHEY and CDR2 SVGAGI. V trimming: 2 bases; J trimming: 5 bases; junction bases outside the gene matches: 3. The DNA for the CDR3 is TGTGCCAGCAGTTACCGACTAGCGGGAGGTAACGAGCAGTACTTC. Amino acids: CASSYRLAGGNEQYF.

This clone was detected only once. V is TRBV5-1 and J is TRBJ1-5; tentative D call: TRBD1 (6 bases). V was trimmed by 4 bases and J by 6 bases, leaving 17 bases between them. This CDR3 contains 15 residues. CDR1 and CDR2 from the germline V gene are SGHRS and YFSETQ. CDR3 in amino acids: CASSPRPGEVQPQHF. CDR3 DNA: TGCGCCAGCAGCCCCCGGCCAGGGGAGGTTCAGCCCCAGCATTTT.

CDR3 in amino acids: CASMGTSEQFF. In DNA, the CDR3 is TGTGCCAGCATGGGGACCAGTGAGCAGTTCTTC. The chain uses TRBV27 and TRBJ2-1; possibly TRBD1 or TRBD2 for D (5 bases each). From germline, CDR1 is MNHEY and CDR2 SMNVEV (reference sequence). The CDR3 loop spans 11 amino acids. The germline V and J ends were trimmed by 7 bases and 9 bases, with 10 bases remaining between them.

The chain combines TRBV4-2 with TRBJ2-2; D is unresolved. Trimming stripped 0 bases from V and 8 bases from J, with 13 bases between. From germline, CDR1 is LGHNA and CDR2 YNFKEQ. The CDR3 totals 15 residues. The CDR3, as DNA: TGTGCCAGCAGCCAAGATCATAGTAGCAGGGGGGAGCTGTTTTTT. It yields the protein CASSQDHSSRGELFF.

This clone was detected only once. The CDR3: CASSDSGRMDGYTF. The CDR3 bases are TGTGCCAGCAGCGACTCGGGCAGAATGGATGGCTACACCTTC. This chain joins TRBV9 and TRBJ1-2; no clear D. The CDR3 length is 14 residues. CDR1 and CDR2 from the germline V gene are SGDLS and YYNGEE. Between the trimmed V and J ends, which lost 3 bases and 6 bases, there was a span of 15 bases.

For the CDR3, the DNA is TGTGCCAGTAGCTCATGGACAGGGTTCGACTATGGCTACACCTTC. As protein: CASSSWTGFDYGYTF. This chain uses TRBV19 with TRBJ1-2, with 8 bases lining up with TRBD1. V lost 6 bases, J lost 3 bases, and 9 bases stayed unmatched. This CDR3 spans 15 amino acids. Germline lookup yields CDR1 LNHDA and CDR2 SQIVND (reference sequence).

CDR3 residues: CAISAGVASTDTQYF. In DNA, the CDR3 is TGTGCCATCAGCGCGGGAGTGGCAAGCACAGATACGCAGTATTTT. This chain connects TRBV10-3 to TRBJ2-3; TRBD2 aligns across 7 bases. CDR1 is ENHRY, CDR2 SYGVKD, per germline. The V gene end was trimmed by 6 bases and the J gene end by 0 bases; junction bases not matched to a gene: 6. CDR3 length: 15 residues.

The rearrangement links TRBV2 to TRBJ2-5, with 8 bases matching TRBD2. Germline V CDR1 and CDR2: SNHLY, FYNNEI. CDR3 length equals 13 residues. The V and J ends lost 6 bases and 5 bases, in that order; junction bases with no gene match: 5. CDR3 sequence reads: CASRLADVETQYF. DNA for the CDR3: TGTGCCAGCAGACTAGCGGACGTGGAGACCCAGTACTTC.

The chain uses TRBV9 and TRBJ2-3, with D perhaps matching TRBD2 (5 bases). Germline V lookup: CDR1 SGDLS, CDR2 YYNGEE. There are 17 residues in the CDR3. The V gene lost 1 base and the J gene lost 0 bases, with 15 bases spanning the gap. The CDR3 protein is CASSVSPAETSTDTQYF. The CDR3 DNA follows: TGTGCCAGCAGCGTAAGTCCAGCGGAGACCAGCACAGATACGCAGTATTTT. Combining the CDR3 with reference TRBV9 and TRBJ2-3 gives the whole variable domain DSGVTQTPKHLITATGQRVTLRCSPRSGDLSVYWYQQSLDQGLQFLIQYYNGEERAKGNILERFSAQQFPDLHSELNLSSLELGDSALYFCASSVSPAETSTDTQYFGPGTRLTVL.

CDR3 bases: TGCGCCAGCAGCTTCCTACAGGGTTCCTACGAGCAGTACTTC. It codes for CASSFLQGSYEQYF. J is TRBJ2-7 and V is TRBV5-1; D possibly corresponds to TRBD1 (6 bases). V shed 2 bases and J shed 1 base, with 10 bases lying between them. Germline loops: CDR1 SGHRS, CDR2 YFSETQ. This CDR3 is built from 14 residues.

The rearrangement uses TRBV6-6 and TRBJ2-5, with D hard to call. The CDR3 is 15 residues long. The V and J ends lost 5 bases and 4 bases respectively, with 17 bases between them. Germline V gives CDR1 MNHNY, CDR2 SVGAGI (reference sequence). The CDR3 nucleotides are TGTGCCAGCAGTGCCTCCAGCGTAGGCGGAGAGACCCAGTACTTC. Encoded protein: CASSASSVGGETQYF.

This CDR3 reads CASRARLAGYNEQFF. The CDR3 DNA is TGCGCCAGCAGAGCGAGACTAGCGGGTTACAATGAGCAGTTCTTC. V and J are TRBV10-2 and TRBJ2-1, with 10 bases aligning to TRBD2. Per germline, CDR1 WSHSY and CDR2 SAAADI. CDR3 size: 15 residues. V was pared by 6 bases and J by 4 bases, with 6 bases of the junction left unmatched.

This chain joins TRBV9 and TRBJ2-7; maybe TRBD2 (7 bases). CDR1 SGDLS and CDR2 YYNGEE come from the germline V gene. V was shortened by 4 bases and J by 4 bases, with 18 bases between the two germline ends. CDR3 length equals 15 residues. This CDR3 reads CASSLQAGADYEQYF. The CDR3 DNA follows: TGTGCCAGCAGCTTACAGGCGGGGGCCGATTACGAGCAGTACTTC.

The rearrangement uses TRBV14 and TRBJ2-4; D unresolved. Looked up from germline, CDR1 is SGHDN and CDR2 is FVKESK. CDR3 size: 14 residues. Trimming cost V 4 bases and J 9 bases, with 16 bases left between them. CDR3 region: CASSPFLPPGIQYF. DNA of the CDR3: TGTGCCAGCAGCCCATTCCTGCCCCCGGGCATTCAGTACTTC.

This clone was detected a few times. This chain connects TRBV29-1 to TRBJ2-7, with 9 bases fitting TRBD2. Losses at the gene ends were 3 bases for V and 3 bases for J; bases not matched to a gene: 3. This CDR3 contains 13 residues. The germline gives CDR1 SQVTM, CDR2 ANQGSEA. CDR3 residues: CSVEAGGGYEQYF. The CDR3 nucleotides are TGCAGCGTTGAGGCGGGGGGGGGCTACGAGCAGTACTTC.